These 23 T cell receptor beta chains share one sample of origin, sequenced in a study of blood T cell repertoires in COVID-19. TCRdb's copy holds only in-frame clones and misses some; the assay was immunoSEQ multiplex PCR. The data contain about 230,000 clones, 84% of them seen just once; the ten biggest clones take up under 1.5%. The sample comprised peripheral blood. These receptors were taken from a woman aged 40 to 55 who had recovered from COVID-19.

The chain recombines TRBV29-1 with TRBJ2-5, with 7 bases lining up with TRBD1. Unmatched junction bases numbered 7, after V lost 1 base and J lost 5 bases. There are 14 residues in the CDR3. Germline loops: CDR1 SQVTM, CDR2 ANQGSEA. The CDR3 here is CSVEVTGVGETQYF. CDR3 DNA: TGCAGCGTTGAAGTAACAGGGGTGGGGGAGACCCAGTACTTC.

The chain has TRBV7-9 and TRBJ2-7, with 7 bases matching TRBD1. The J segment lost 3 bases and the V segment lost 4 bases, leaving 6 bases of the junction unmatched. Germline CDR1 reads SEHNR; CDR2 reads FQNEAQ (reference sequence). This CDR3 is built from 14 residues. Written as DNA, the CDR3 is TGTGCCAGCAGCTCCCTCAGACAGGGCTACGAGCAGTACTTC. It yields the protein CASSSLRQGYEQYF.

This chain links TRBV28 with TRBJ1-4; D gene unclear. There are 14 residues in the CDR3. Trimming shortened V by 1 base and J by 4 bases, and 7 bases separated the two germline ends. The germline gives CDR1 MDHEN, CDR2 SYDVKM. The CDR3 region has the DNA TGTGCCAGCAGTTTATCCCCTCGTAATGAAAAACTGTTTTTT. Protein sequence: CASSLSPRNEKLFF.

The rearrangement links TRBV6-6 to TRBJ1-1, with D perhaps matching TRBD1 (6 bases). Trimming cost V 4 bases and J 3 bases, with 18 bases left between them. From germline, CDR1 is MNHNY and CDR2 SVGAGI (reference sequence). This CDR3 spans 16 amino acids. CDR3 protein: CASSSYHREIYTEAFF. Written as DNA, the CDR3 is TGTGCCAGCAGTTCCTATCACAGGGAGATTTACACTGAAGCTTTCTTT.

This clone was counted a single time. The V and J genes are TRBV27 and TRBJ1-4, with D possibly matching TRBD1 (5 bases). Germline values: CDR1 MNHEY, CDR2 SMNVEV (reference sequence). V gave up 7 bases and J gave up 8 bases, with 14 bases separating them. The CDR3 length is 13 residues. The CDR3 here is CASTPAGGEKLFF. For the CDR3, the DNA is TGTGCCAGCACCCCCGCCGGGGGGGAAAAACTGTTTTTT.

The CDR3 is CASSLDLISTGEAFF. Here the CDR3 DNA reads TGTGCCAGCAGCTTAGATCTTATCTCAACCGGGGAAGCTTTCTTT. The rearrangement uses TRBV11-3 and TRBJ1-1; D ambiguous. The germline CDR1 and CDR2 sequences are SGHNT and YENEEA. The CDR3 runs 15 residues. V was shortened by 0 bases and J by 8 bases, with 16 bases between the two germline ends.

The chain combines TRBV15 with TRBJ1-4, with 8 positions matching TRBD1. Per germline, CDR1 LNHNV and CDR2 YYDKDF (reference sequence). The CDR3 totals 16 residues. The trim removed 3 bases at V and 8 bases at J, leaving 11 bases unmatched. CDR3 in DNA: TGTGCCACCAGCAGCGACAGGGGTTCTAGGAAGGAAAAACTGTTTTTT. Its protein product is CATSSDRGSRKEKLFF. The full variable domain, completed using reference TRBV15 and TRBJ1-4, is DAMVIQNPRYQVTQFGKPVTLSCSQTLNHNVMYWYQQKSSQAPKLLFHYYDKDFNNEADTPDNFQSRRPNTSFCFLDIRSPGLGDTAMYLCATSSDRGSRKEKLFFGSGTQLSVL.

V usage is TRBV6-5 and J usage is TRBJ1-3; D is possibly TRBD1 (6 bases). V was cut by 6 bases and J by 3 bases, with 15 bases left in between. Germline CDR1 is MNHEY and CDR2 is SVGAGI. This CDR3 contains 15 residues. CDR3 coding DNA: TGTGCCAGCAGCCAAACAGGGAGTTTTGGAAACACCATATATTTT. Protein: CASSQTGSFGNTIYF.

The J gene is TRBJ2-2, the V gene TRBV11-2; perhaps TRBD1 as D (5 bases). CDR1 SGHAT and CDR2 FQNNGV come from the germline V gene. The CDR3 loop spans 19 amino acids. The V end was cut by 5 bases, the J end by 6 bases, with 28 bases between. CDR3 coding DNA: TGTGCCAGCAGCCCCCGGGCCGGTTGGTCTATTCAGGGTGCCGGGGAGCTGTTTTTT. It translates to CASSPRAGWSIQGAGELFF.

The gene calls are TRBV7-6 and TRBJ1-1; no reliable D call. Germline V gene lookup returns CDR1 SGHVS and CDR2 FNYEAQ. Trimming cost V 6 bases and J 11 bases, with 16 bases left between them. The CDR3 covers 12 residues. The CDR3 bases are TGTGCCAGCAGAAATATCGGTCCGGAGGCTTTCTTT. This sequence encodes CASRNIGPEAFF.

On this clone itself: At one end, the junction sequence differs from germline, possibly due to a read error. Here the CDR3 DNA reads TGTGCCAGCAATGAAGACAGGACATCCACAGATACGCAGTATTTT. Protein sequence: CASNEDRTSTDTQYF. The rearrangement links TRBV6-1 to TRBJ2-3; D perhaps matches TRBD1 (6 bases). The CDR3 contains 15 residues. Germline V gives CDR1 MNHNS, CDR2 SASEGT.

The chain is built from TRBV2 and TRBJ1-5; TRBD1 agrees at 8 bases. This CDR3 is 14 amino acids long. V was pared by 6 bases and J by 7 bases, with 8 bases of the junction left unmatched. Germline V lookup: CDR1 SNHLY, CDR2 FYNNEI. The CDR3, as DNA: TGTGCCAGCAGCCCGAGCGACAGGGGCCAGCCCCAGCATTTT. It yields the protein CASSPSDRGQPQHF.

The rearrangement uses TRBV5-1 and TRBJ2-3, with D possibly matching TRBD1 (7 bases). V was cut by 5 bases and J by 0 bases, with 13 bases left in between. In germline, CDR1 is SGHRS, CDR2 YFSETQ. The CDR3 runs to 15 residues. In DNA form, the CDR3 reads TGCGCCAGCAGACCAGGGGGGACTAGCACAGATACGCAGTATTTT. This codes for CASRPGGTSTDTQYF.

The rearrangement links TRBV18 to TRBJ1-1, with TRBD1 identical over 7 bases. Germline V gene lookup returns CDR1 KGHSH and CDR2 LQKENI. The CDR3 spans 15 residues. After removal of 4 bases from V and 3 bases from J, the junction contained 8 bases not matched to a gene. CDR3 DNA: TGTGCCAGCTCACAGACCCGGGACAGTTACACTGAAGCTTTCTTT. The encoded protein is CASSQTRDSYTEAFF.

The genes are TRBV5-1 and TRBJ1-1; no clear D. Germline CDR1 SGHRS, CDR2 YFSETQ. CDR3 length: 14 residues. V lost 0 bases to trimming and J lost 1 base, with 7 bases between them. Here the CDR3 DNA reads TGCGCCAGCAGCTTGGACAGTTCGAACACTGAAGCTTTCTTT. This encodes CASSLDSSNTEAFF.

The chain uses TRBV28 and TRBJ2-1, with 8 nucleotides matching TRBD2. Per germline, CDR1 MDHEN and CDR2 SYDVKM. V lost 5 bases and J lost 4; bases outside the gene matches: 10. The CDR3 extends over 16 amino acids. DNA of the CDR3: TGTGCCAGCAGTCTCTACGACGGGGGGGCGTACAATGAGCAGTTCTTC. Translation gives CASSLYDGGAYNEQFF.

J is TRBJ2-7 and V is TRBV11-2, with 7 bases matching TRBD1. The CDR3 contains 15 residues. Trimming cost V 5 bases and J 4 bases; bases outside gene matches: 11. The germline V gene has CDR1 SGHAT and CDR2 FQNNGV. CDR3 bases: TGTGCCAGCAGCATATCAACAGGGGACACGTACGAGCAGTACTTC. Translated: CASSISTGDTYEQYF.

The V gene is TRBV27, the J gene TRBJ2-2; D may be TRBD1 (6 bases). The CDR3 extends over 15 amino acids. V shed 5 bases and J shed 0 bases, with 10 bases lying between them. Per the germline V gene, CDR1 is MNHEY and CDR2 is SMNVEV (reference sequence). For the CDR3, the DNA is TGTGCCAGCAGTCACCGACAGGCGAACACCGGGGAGCTGTTTTTT. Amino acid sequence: CASSHRQANTGELFF.

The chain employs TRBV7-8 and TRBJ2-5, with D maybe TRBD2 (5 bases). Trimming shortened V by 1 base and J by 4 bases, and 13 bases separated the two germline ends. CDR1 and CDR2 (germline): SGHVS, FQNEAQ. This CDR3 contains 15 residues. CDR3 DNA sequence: TGTGCCAGCAGCTTAGAAATGGCTACTAGAGAGACCCAGTACTTC. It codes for CASSLEMATRETQYF.

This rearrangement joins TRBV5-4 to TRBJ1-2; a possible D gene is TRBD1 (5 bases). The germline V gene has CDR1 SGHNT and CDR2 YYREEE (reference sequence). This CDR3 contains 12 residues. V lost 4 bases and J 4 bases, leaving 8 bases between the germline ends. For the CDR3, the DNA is TGTGCCAGCAGCACAGACAGCTATGGCTACACCTTC. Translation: CASSTDSYGYTF.

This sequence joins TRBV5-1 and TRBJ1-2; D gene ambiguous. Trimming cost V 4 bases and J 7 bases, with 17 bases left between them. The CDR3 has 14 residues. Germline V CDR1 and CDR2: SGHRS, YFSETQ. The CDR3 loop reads CASSPGSPSAGYTF. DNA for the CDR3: TGCGCCAGCAGCCCCGGGTCCCCTAGCGCTGGCTACACCTTC.

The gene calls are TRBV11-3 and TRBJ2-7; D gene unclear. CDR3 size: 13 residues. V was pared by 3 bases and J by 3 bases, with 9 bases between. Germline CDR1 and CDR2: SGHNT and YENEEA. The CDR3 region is CASSFSSGYEQYF. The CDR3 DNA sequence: TGTGCCAGCAGCTTTTCTTCAGGCTACGAGCAGTACTTC.

The CDR3 protein is CASSLQGRQPQHF. CDR3 DNA sequence: TGTGCCAGCAGTCTACAGGGTCGCCAGCCCCAGCATTTT. V usage is TRBV6-2 or TRBV6-3 and J usage is TRBJ1-5; weak D call: TRBD1 (6 bases). The V end lost 5 bases, the J end lost 7 bases, and 12 bases lay between the germline ends. The germline V gene encodes CDR1 MNHEY and CDR2 SVGEGT. The CDR3 consists of 13 residues.